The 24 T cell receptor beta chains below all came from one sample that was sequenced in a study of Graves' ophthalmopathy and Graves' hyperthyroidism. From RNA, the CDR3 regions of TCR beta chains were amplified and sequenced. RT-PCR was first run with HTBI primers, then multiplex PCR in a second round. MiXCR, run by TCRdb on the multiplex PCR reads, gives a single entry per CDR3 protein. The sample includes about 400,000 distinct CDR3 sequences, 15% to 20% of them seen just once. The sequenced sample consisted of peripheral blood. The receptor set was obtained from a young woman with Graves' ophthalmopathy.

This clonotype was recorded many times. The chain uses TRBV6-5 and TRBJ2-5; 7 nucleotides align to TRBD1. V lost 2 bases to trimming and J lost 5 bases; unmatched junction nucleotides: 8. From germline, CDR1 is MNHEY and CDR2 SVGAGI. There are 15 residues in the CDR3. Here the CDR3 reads CASSYPTGIAETQYF. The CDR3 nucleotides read TGTGCCAGCAGTTACCCGACAGGGATTGCGGAGACCCAGTACTTC.

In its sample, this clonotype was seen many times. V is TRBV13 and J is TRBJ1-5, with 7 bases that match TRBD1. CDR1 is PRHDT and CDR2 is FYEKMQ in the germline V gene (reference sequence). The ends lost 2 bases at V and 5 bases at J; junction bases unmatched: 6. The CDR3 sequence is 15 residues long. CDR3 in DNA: TGTGCCAGCAGCTTACCCTCGGGACAGTATCAGCCCCAGCATTTT. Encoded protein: CASSLPSGQYQPQHF.

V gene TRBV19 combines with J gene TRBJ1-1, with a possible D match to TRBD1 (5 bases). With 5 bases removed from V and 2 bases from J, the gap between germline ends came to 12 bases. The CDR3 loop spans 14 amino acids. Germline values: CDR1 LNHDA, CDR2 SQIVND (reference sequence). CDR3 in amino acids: CASSRGDSNTEAFF. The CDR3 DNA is TGTGCCAGTAGTCGGGGGGATAGCAACACTGAAGCTTTCTTT.

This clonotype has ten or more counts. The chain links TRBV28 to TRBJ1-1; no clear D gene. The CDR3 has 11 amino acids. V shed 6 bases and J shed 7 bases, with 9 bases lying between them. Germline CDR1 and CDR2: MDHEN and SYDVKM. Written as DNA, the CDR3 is TGTGCCAGCAGGCCTAACGGTGAAGCTTTCTTT. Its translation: CASRPNGEAFF.

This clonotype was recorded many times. The CDR3 is CATSDSGAMNTEAFF. The CDR3 DNA sequence: TGTGCCACCAGTGATTCGGGGGCGATGAACACTGAAGCTTTCTTT. V and J are TRBV24-1 and TRBJ1-1, with a possible D match to TRBD1 (6 bases). V was clipped by 2 bases and J by 0 bases, with 9 bases between them. This CDR3 comprises 15 residues. The V gene's germline CDR1 is KGHDR and CDR2 SFDVKD.

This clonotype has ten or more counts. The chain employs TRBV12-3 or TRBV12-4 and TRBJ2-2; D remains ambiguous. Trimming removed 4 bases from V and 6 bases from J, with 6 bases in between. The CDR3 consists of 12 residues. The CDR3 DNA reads TGTGCCAGCAGTTCTATGTCCGGGGAGCTGTTTTTT. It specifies CASSSMSGELFF.

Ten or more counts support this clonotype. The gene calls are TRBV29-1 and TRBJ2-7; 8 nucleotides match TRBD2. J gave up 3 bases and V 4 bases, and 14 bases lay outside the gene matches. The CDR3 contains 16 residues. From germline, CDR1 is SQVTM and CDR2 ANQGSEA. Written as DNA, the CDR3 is TGCAGCGTTGGGGGACCGGAGGTCGCGGGAGGCTACGAGCAGTACTTC. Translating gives CSVGGPEVAGGYEQYF.

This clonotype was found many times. CDR3 amino acids: CASSSLEDAGNTIYF. CDR3 nucleotide sequence: TGTGCCAGCAGTTCACTCGAGGATGCTGGAAACACCATATATTTT. This chain links TRBV27 with TRBJ1-3; D gene unclear. The germline V gene has CDR1 MNHEY and CDR2 SMNVEV (reference sequence). The CDR3 length is 15 residues. V was trimmed by 4 bases and J by 2 bases, leaving 12 bases between them.

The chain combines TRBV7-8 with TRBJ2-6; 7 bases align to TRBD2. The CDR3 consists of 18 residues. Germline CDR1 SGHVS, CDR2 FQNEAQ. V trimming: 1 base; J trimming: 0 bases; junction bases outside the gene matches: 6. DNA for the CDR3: TGTGCCAGCAGCTTAGTTGCTAGCGGAGCCTCTGGGGCCAACGTCCTGACTTTC. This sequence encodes CASSLVASGASGANVLTF.

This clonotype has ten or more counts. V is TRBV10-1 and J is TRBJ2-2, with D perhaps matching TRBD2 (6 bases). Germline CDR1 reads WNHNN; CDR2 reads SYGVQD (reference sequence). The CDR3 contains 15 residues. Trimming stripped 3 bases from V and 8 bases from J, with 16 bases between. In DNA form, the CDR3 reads TGCGCCAGCAGTGACACCCGGGACGGAGGGGGGGAGCTGTTTTTT. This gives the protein CASSDTRDGGGELFF.

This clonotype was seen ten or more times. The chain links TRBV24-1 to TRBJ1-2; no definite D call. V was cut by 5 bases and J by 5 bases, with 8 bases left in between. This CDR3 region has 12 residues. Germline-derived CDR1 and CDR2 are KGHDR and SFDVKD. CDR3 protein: CATSATAYGYTF. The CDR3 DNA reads TGTGCCACCAGTGCCACAGCTTATGGCTACACCTTC.

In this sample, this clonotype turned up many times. The DNA for the CDR3 is TGCGCCAGCAGCGTCTCCGGGACAGGGACCACTGAAGCTTTCTTT. Its protein is CASSVSGTGTTEAFF. The chain is built from TRBV5-1 and TRBJ1-1; TRBD1 matches 9 bases. The CDR3 contains 15 residues. The V gene end was trimmed by 4 bases and the J gene end by 4 bases; junction bases not matched to a gene: 8. Germline V gene lookup returns CDR1 SGHRS and CDR2 YFSETQ.

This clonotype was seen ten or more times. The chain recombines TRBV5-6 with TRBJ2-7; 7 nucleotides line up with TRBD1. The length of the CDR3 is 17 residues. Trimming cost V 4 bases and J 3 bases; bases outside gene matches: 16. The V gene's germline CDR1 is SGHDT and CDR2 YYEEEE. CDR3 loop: CASSTNLRGPANYEQYF. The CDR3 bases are TGTGCCAGCAGCACAAACCTAAGGGGGCCAGCAAACTACGAGCAGTACTTC.

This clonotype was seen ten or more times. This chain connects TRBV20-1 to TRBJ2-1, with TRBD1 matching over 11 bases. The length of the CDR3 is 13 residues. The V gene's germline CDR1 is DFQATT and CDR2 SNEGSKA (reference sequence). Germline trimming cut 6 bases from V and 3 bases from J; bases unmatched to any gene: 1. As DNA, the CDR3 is TGCAGTGCCGGGACAGGGGGCTACAATGAGCAGTTCTTC. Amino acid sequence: CSAGTGGYNEQFF.

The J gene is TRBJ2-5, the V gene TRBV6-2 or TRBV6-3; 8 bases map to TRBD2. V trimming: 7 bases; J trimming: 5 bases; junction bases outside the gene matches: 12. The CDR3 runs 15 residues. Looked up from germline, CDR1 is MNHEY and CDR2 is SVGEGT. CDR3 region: CASTPNGRALETQYF. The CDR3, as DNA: TGTGCCAGCACCCCTAACGGGAGGGCCCTGGAGACCCAGTACTTC.

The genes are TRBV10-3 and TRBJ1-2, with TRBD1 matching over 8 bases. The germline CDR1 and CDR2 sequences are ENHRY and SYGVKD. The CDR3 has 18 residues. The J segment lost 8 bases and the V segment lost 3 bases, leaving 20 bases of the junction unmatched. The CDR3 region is CAISDAQGAKNGVRGYTF. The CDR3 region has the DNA TGTGCCATCAGTGATGCGCAGGGGGCCAAAAACGGGGTTCGAGGCTACACCTTC.

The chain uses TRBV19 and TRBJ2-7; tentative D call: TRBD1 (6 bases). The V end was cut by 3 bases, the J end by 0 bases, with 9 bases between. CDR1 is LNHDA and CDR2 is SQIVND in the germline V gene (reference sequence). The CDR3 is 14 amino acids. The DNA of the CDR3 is TGTGCCAGTAGTATGACAGGAAACTCCTACGAGCAGTACTTC. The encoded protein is CASSMTGNSYEQYF. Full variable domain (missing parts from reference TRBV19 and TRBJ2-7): DGGITQSPKYLFRKEGQNVTLSCEQNLNHDAMYWYRQDPGQGLRLIYYSQIVNDFQKGDIAEGYSVSREKKESFPLTVTSAQKNPTAFYLCASSMTGNSYEQYFGPGTRLTVT.

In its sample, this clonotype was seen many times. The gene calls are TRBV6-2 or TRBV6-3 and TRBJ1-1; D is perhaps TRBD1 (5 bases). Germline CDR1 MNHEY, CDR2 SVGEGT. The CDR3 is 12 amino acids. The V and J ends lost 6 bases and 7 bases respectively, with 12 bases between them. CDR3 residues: CASSSGTLEAFF. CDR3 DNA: TGTGCCAGCAGCTCCGGGACTCTTGAAGCTTTCTTT.

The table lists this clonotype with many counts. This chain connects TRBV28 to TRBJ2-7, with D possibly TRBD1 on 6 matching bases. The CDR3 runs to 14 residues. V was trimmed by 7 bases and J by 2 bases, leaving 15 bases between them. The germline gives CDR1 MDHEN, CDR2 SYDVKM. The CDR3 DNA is TGTGCCAGCAAGGGGGTGGCAGGGCCCTACGAGCAGTACTTC. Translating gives CASKGVAGPYEQYF.

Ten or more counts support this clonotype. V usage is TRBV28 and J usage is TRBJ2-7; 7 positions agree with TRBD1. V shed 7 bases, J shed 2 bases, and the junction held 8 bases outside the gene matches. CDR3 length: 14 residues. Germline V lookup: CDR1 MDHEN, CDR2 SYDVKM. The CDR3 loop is CASIGEGAPYEQYF. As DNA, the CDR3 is TGTGCCAGCATAGGAGAGGGGGCCCCCTACGAGCAGTACTTC. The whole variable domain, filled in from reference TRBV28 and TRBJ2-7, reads DVKVTQSSRYLVKRTGEKVFLECVQDMDHENMFWYRQDPGLGLRLIYFSYDVKMKEKGDIPEGYSVSREKKERFSLILESASTNQTSMYLCASIGEGAPYEQYFGPGTRLTVT.

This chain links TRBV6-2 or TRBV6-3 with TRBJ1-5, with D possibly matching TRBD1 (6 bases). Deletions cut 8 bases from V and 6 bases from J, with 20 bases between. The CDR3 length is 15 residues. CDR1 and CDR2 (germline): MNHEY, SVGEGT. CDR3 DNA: TGTGCCAGCTTAGCTGACGGGGGCCCAGGTCAGCCCCAGCATTTT. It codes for CASLADGGPGQPQHF.

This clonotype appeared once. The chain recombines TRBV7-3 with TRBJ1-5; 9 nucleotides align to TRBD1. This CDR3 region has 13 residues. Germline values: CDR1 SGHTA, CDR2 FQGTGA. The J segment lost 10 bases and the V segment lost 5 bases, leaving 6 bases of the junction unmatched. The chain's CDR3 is CASSQTTGGPQHF. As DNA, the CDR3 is TGTGCCAGCAGCCAAACGACAGGGGGTCCCCAGCATTTT.

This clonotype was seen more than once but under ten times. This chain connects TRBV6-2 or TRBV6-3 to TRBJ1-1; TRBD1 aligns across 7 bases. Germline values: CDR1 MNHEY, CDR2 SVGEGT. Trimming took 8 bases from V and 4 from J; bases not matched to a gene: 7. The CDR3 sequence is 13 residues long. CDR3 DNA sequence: TGTGCCAGCGGAGGGGGCGCGGGCACTGAAGCTTTCTTT. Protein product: CASGGGAGTEAFF.

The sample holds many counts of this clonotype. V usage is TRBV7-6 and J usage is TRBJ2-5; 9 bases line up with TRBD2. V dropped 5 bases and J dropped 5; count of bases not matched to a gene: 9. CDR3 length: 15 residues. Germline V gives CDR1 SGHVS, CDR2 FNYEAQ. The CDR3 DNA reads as TGTGCCAGCAGCCCTTTCGCGGGGGGGCCGGAGACCCAGTACTTC. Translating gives CASSPFAGGPETQYF.